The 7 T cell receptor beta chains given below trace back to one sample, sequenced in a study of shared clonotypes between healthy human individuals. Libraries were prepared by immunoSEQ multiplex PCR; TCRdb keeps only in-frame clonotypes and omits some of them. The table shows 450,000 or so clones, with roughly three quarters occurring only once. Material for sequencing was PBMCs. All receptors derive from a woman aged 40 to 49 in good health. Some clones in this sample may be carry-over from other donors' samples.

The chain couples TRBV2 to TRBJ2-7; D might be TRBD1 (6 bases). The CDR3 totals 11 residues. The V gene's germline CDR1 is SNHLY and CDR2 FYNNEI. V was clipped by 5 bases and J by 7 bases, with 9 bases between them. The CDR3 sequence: CASSIQGEQYF. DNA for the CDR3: TGTGCCAGCAGTATTCAGGGGGAGCAGTACTTC. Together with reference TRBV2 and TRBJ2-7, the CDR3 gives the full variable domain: EPEVTQTPSHQVTQMGQEVILRCVPISNHLYFYWYRQILGQKVEFLVSFYNNEISEKSEIFDDQFSVERPDGSNFTLKIRSTKLEDSAMYFCASSIQGEQYFGPGTRLTVT.

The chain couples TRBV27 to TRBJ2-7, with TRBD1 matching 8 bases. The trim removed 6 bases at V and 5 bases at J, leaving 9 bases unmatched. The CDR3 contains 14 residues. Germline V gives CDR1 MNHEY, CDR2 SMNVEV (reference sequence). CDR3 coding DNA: TGTGCCAGCAGACCAGGGGGCGATCATCACGAGCAGTACTTC. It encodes CASRPGGDHHEQYF.

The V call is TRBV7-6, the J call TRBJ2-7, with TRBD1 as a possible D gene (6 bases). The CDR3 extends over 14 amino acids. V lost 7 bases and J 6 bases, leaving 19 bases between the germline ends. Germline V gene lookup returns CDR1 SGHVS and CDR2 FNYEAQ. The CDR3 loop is CASNRDTNLREQYF. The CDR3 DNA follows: TGTGCCAGCAATCGGGACACTAATCTACGCGAGCAGTACTTC.

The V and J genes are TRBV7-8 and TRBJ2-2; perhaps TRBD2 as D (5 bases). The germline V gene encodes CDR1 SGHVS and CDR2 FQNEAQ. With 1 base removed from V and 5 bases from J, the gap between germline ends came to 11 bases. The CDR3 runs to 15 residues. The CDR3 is CASSLGKTRTGELFF. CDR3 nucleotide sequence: TGTGCCAGCAGCTTAGGAAAAACTAGGACCGGGGAGCTGTTTTTT.

The CDR3: CSVEGTVGTEAFF. CDR3 DNA sequence: TGCAGCGTTGAAGGGACGGTGGGCACTGAAGCTTTCTTT. The chain has TRBV29-1 and TRBJ1-1, with D hard to call. The V end lost 1 base, the J end lost 4 bases, and 10 bases lay between the germline ends. The CDR3 totals 13 residues. CDR1 is SQVTM and CDR2 is ANQGSEA in the germline V gene.

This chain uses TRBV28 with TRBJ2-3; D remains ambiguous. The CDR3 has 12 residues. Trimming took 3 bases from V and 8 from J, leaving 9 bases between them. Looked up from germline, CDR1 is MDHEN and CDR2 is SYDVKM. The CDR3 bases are TGTGCCAGCAGTTTTAGTCTTCGTACGCAGTATTTT. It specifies CASSFSLRTQYF.

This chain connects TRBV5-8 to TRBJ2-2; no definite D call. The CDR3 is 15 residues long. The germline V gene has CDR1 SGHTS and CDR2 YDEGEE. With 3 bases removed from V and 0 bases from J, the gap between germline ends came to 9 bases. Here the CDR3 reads CASSWVYANTGELFF. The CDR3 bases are TGTGCCAGCAGCTGGGTATACGCGAACACCGGGGAGCTGTTTTTT. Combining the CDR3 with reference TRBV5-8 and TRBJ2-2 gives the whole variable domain EAGVTQSPTHLIKTRGQQATLRCSPISGHTSVYWYQQALGLGLQFLLWYDEGEERNRGNFPPRFSGRQFPNYSSELNVNALELEDSALYLCASSWVYANTGELFFGEGSRLTVL.